The 21 T cell receptor beta chains below come from one sample, sequenced in a study of cytotoxic CD8 clonotypes in ibrutinib-treated CLL. Produced via immunoSEQ multiplex PCR; TCRdb's table is partial and in-frame only. The sample has about 140,000 clones, around 90% seen once. The source material was PBMCs, sampled after 12 months of ibrutinib treatment. Source of these receptors: a human donor with chronic lymphocytic leukemia.

This clone appeared once. This rearrangement joins TRBV7-9 to TRBJ2-2, with a weak D call TRBD2 (5 bases). Germline V gives CDR1 SEHNR, CDR2 FQNEAQ (reference sequence). The length of the CDR3 is 13 residues. V was cut by 8 bases and J by 4 bases, with 11 bases left in between. The CDR3 sequence is CASLIRGTGELFF. In nucleotides, the CDR3 is TGTGCCAGCTTAATTCGGGGCACCGGGGAGCTGTTTTTT. The full variable domain, its missing parts supplied by reference TRBV7-9 and TRBJ2-2, is DTGVSQNPRHKITKRGQNVTFRCDPISEHNRLYWYRQTLGQGPEFLTYFQNEAQLEKSRLLSDRFSAERPKGSFSTLEIQRTEQGDSAMYLCASLIRGTGELFFGEGSRLTVL.

J is TRBJ1-5 and V is TRBV28, with a weak D call TRBD1 (5 bases). The CDR3 sequence is 12 residues long. Trimming stripped 8 bases from V and 5 bases from J, with 10 bases between. Germline V gene lookup returns CDR1 MDHEN and CDR2 SYDVKM. The CDR3 bases are TGTGCCAGCCGGTCGGGGGATCAGCCCCAGCATTTT. Translation: CASRSGDQPQHF.

V gene TRBV7-9 combines with J gene TRBJ2-5, with unresolved D. Germline V gene sequence: CDR1 SEHNR, CDR2 FQNEAQ (reference sequence). Trimming pared 6 bases from V and 2 bases from J, leaving 1 base between. There are 10 residues in the CDR3. The CDR3 sequence is CASSQETQYF. The CDR3, as DNA: TGTGCCAGCAGTCAAGAGACCCAGTACTTC.

The CDR3 region is CASSPPGTSGYTF. The CDR3 DNA sequence: TGTGCCAGCTCACCACCGGGGACTTCTGGCTACACCTTC. The chain has TRBV18 and TRBJ1-2, with D tentatively TRBD1 (5 bases). CDR1 KGHSH and CDR2 LQKENI come from the germline V gene. The CDR3 spans 13 residues. The V and J ends lost 0 bases and 7 bases respectively, with 9 bases between them.

This clone was found once. This chain joins TRBV10-3 and TRBJ1-3; a possible D gene is TRBD1 (6 bases). Trimming took 10 bases from V and 2 from J, leaving 15 bases between them. This CDR3 has 14 residues. Germline CDR1 is ENHRY and CDR2 is SYGVKD. CDR3 coding DNA: TGTGCCACCCGACGGGGGGCGCCTGGAAACACCATATATTTT. Residues: CATRRGAPGNTIYF.

The gene calls are TRBV27 and TRBJ2-3; weak D call: TRBD2 (6 bases). The CDR3 sequence is 15 residues long. V was clipped by 2 bases and J by 1 base, with 10 bases between them. The V gene's germline CDR1 is MNHEY and CDR2 SMNVEV (reference sequence). CDR3 nucleotides: TGTGCCAGCAGTTTACAACTAGCCGGCACAGATACGCAGTATTTT. Amino acids: CASSLQLAGTDTQYF.

The J gene is TRBJ2-5, the V gene TRBV29-1; TRBD1 aligns across 8 bases. The germline CDR1 and CDR2 sequences are SQVTM and ANQGSEA. CDR3 length equals 13 residues. Trimming took 4 bases from V and 4 from J; bases not matched to a gene: 5. The CDR3 region has the DNA TGCAGCGTTGGACAGGGGTCGGCAGAGACCCAGTACTTC. Protein sequence: CSVGQGSAETQYF.

This clone was seen ten or more times. Other DNA sequences within the sample encode an identical CDR3. This chain uses TRBV6-5 with TRBJ1-2; no clear D gene. Trimming took off 0 bases at V and 5 bases at J, with 4 bases between the two ends. This CDR3 region has 12 residues. Germline V gene data show CDR1 as MNHEY and CDR2 as SVGAGI. The CDR3 DNA reads as TGTGCCAGCAGTTACTCAGGGTATGGCTACACCTTC. Its protein is CASSYSGYGYTF.

The chain employs TRBV7-9 and TRBJ2-2, with D uncertain. This CDR3 has 16 amino acids. CDR1 is SEHNR, CDR2 FQNEAQ, per germline (reference sequence). V lost 1 base to trimming and J lost 2 bases, with 11 bases between them. Here the CDR3 DNA reads TGTGCCAGCAGCTTAGAATGGCAGTACAACACCGGGGAGCTGTTTTTT. It is translated as CASSLEWQYNTGELFF.

The gene calls are TRBV5-1 and TRBJ1-1, with D possibly being TRBD1 (6 bases). Trimming removed 3 bases at V and 4 bases at J, with 16 bases between. Per germline, CDR1 SGHRS and CDR2 YFSETQ. The CDR3 sequence is 15 residues long. DNA for the CDR3: TGCGCCAGCAGCTCGGATCAGGGGTCGGGCACTGAAGCTTTCTTT. Translation: CASSSDQGSGTEAFF. The complete variable domain, with remaining parts taken from reference TRBV5-1 and TRBJ1-1, reads KAGVTQTPRYLIKTRGQQVTLSCSPISGHRSVSWYQQTPGQGLQFLFEYFSETQRNKGNFPGRFSGRQFSNSRSEMNVSTLELGDSALYLCASSSDQGSGTEAFFGQGTRLTVV.

The chain couples TRBV14 to TRBJ2-1; no clear D. The CDR3 covers 11 residues. CDR1 and CDR2 from the germline V gene are SGHDN and FVKESK. V was clipped by 1 base and J by 12 bases, with 7 bases between them. The CDR3 region has the DNA TGTGCCAGCAGCCAAGTTATCGTGCAGTTCTTC. Protein sequence: CASSQVIVQFF.

The V call is TRBV7-8, the J call TRBJ2-7, with D possibly matching TRBD1 (5 bases). V was cut by 1 base and J by 3 bases, with 13 bases left in between. CDR3 length: 15 amino acids. In germline, CDR1 is SGHVS, CDR2 FQNEAQ. This CDR3 is CASSLVVGVNYEQYF. CDR3 coding DNA: TGTGCCAGCAGCTTAGTGGTAGGGGTAAACTACGAGCAGTACTTC.

V and J are TRBV15 and TRBJ2-3; 10 nucleotides match TRBD2. Germline values: CDR1 LNHNV, CDR2 YYDKDF (reference sequence). The CDR3 consists of 17 residues. After removal of 0 bases from V and 4 bases from J, the junction contained 7 bases not matched to a gene. As DNA, the CDR3 is TGTGCCACCAGCAGAGACGTAGCGGGGGGCCAAGCAGATACGCAGTATTTT. This sequence encodes CATSRDVAGGQADTQYF.

The rearrangement joins TRBV27 to TRBJ1-1; D call uncertain. The germline V and J ends were trimmed by 5 bases and 5 bases, with 12 bases remaining between them. CDR1 is MNHEY, CDR2 SMNVEV, per germline (reference sequence). The CDR3 has 13 amino acids. The CDR3 here is CASSARWATEAFF. DNA for the CDR3: TGTGCCAGCAGTGCCCGTTGGGCAACTGAAGCTTTCTTT.

J is TRBJ2-7 and V is TRBV5-6; the D is unclear. Germline V gives CDR1 SGHDT, CDR2 YYEEEE. The CDR3 is made up of 11 amino acids. Between the trimmed V and J ends, which lost 2 bases and 5 bases, there was a span of 5 bases. The CDR3 DNA is TGTGCCAGCAGCTTTTCCCACGAGCAGTACTTC. Translated, it gives CASSFSHEQYF.

The V and J genes are TRBV7-8 and TRBJ2-7; possible D gene TRBD1, 5 bases. The CDR3 extends over 12 amino acids. Trimming removed 5 bases from V and 5 bases from J, with 10 bases in between. The germline V gene has CDR1 SGHVS and CDR2 FQNEAQ. CDR3 sequence (DNA): TGTGCCAGCAGCCTCAGGGCCGACGAGCAGTACTTC. This gives the protein CASSLRADEQYF.

The chain employs TRBV4-1 and TRBJ2-1; weak D call: TRBD2 (10 bases). The CDR3 extends over 19 amino acids. Trimming removed 0 bases at V and 8 bases at J, with 26 bases between. CDR1 MGHRA and CDR2 YSYEKL come from the germline V gene. In nucleotides, the CDR3 is TGCGCCAGCAGCCAAGAAACAGGGGGCTCTAGCGGGAGAGGTTATGAGCAGTTCTTC. Residues: CASSQETGGSSGRGYEQFF.

This clone was found once. The J gene is TRBJ2-7, the V gene TRBV7-8, with D maybe TRBD1 (6 bases). This CDR3 comprises 16 residues. Germline loops: CDR1 SGHVS, CDR2 FQNEAQ. V dropped 2 bases and J dropped 0 bases, with 14 bases sitting between them. The CDR3 is CASSLKGRTVSYEQYF. CDR3 nucleotides: TGTGCCAGCAGCTTAAAGGGCCGGACAGTCTCCTACGAGCAGTACTTC.

The rearrangement joins TRBV5-1 to TRBJ2-3; 13 bases fit TRBD2. Germline V gene lookup returns CDR1 SGHRS and CDR2 YFSETQ. The CDR3 runs 18 residues. Trimming took 5 bases from V and 0 from J; bases not matched to a gene: 9. The chain's CDR3 is CASRLGLAGPPSTDTQYF. In DNA form, the CDR3 reads TGCGCCAGCAGGCTGGGACTAGCGGGACCCCCTAGCACAGATACGCAGTATTTT.

V gene TRBV28 combines with J gene TRBJ1-1, with 9 bases aligning to TRBD1. V was pared by 6 bases and J by 1 base, with 6 bases of the junction left unmatched. The germline CDR1 and CDR2 sequences are MDHEN and SYDVKM. The CDR3 loop spans 15 amino acids. The CDR3 region has the DNA TGTGCCAGCAGCACTCCGGGACAGGGGAACACTGAAGCTTTCTTT. Amino acids: CASSTPGQGNTEAFF. Filled out from reference TRBV28 and TRBJ1-1, the complete variable domain reads DVKVTQSSRYLVKRTGEKVFLECVQDMDHENMFWYRQDPGLGLRLIYFSYDVKMKEKGDIPEGYSVSREKKERFSLILESASTNQTSMYLCASSTPGQGNTEAFFGQGTRLTVV.

This clone was detected once. The rearrangement joins TRBV19 to TRBJ1-5; D is unresolved. Trimming left V 0 bases short and J 15 bases short, with 9 bases between. Germline V gene data show CDR1 as LNHDA and CDR2 as SQIVND (reference sequence). The CDR3 runs 11 residues. This CDR3 reads CASSIEGSPHF. The CDR3 nucleotides are TGTGCCAGTAGTATAGAGGGCTCTCCGCATTTT.